A single sample gave rise to the 24 T cell receptor beta chains below, sequenced in a study of blood T cell repertoires in COVID-19. TCRdb's table, derived via immunoSEQ multiplex PCR, lists solely in-frame clones and lacks some. The table shows 300,000 to 450,000 clones, with 88% occurring only once. The sample comprised PBMCs or T cells enriched from blood (not recorded which). The receptors were gathered from a woman aged 18-35 years who had recovered from COVID-19.

This clone has just a few counts. The gene calls are TRBV6-5 and TRBJ2-1; 9 bases match TRBD1. Per the germline V gene, CDR1 is MNHEY and CDR2 is SVGAGI. This CDR3 comprises 15 residues. Trimming at V came to 6 bases and at J to 1 base, leaving 4 bases not matched to a gene. The DNA of the CDR3 is TGTGCCAGCAGAGAGACAGGGGGGTCCTACAATGAGCAGTTCTTC. Translated: CASRETGGSYNEQFF.

V is TRBV5-4 and J is TRBJ2-1; 10 bases match TRBD2. The germline V gene encodes CDR1 SGHNT and CDR2 YYREEE (reference sequence). V was clipped by 1 base and J by 8 bases; unmatched bases: 3. CDR3 length: 14 residues. The chain's CDR3 is CASSLRTSGYEQFF. The CDR3 DNA reads as TGTGCCAGCAGCTTGAGGACTAGCGGCTATGAGCAGTTCTTC.

This chain connects TRBV5-6 to TRBJ2-5, with TRBD1 matching 7 bases. This CDR3 comprises 18 residues. Looked up from germline, CDR1 is SGHDT and CDR2 is YYEEEE. J gave up 5 bases and V 1 base, and 17 bases lay outside the gene matches. This CDR3 reads CASSLSLNRGLWVETQYF. The CDR3 DNA follows: TGTGCCAGCAGCTTGTCCCTTAACAGGGGCCTCTGGGTGGAGACCCAGTACTTC.

The rearrangement uses TRBV30 and TRBJ1-5; D unclear. The CDR3 contains 11 residues. Germline values: CDR1 GTSNPN, CDR2 SVGIG (reference sequence). The CDR3 nucleotides read TGTGCTTCGGGTAGCAATCAGCCCCAGCATTTT. As protein: CASGSNQPQHF. Looking up the rest from reference TRBV30 and TRBJ1-5 gives the full variable domain: SQTIHQWPATLVQPVGSPLSLECTVEGTSNPNLYWYRQAAGRGLQLLFYSVGIGQISSEVPQNLSASRPQDRQFILSSKKLLLSDSGFYLCASGSNQPQHFGDGTRLSIL.

The rearrangement uses TRBV4-1 and TRBJ2-5, with 11 bases that match TRBD2. The CDR3 is made up of 17 amino acids. The junction had 11 bases not matched to a gene; V was cut back by 3 bases and J by 5 bases. The germline gives CDR1 MGHRA, CDR2 YSYEKL. The CDR3 bases are TGCGCCAGCAGCCACCCCCTAGCGGGGGGCCTGGGTGAGACCCAGTACTTC. The encoded protein is CASSHPLAGGLGETQYF.

To note about this clone: This sample also contains other DNA sequences that code for the same CDR3. The V and J genes are TRBV7-3 and TRBJ1-1; D gene unclear. Between the trimmed V and J ends, which lost 3 bases and 1 base, there was a span of 6 bases. Looked up from germline, CDR1 is SGHTA and CDR2 is FQGTGA. This CDR3 contains 13 residues. The CDR3 DNA is TGTGCCAGCAGCTTCAGTGGGAACACTGAAGCTTTCTTT. It is translated as CASSFSGNTEAFF.

The chain is built from TRBV7-3 and TRBJ1-6; D might be TRBD1 (5 bases). Germline CDR1 SGHTA, CDR2 FQGTGA. V shed 3 bases and J shed 7 bases, with 10 bases lying between them. CDR3 length: 14 amino acids. CDR3 bases: TGTGCCAGCAGCTTGGAAGGGGCCAATTCACCCCTCCACTTT. As protein: CASSLEGANSPLHF.

The chain recombines TRBV7-8 with TRBJ2-5; D unresolved. Trimming left V 1 base short and J 5 bases short, with 11 bases between. Germline CDR1 reads SGHVS; CDR2 reads FQNEAQ. This CDR3 is 14 amino acids long. The DNA of the CDR3 is TGTGCCAGCAGCTTAGACGATACAATGGAGACCCAGTACTTC. Translation gives CASSLDDTMETQYF.

In DNA form, the CDR3 reads TGTGCCAGCAGTTACAATCTAGCAGCCTACGAGCAGTACTTC. This sequence encodes CASSYNLAAYEQYF. This chain joins TRBV6-5 and TRBJ2-7; tentative D call: TRBD2 (5 bases). V was pared by 2 bases and J by 2 bases, with 10 bases between. CDR3 length: 14 amino acids. CDR1 and CDR2 (germline): MNHEY, SVGAGI.

The chain recombines TRBV6-5 with TRBJ2-7; D is perhaps TRBD2 (7 bases). Deletions cut 9 bases from V and 4 bases from J, with 19 bases between. This CDR3 comprises 14 residues. Germline CDR1 is MNHEY and CDR2 is SVGAGI. The CDR3 spells CASAAVRGAYEQYF. DNA for the CDR3: TGTGCCAGTGCGGCTGTTCGGGGGGCTTACGAGCAGTACTTC.

The table lists this clone with a count of one. The gene calls are TRBV9 and TRBJ1-6, with D perhaps TRBD1 (6 bases). The V gene's germline CDR1 is SGDLS and CDR2 YYNGEE. The CDR3 is 18 residues long. V was trimmed by 4 bases and J by 0 bases, leaving 17 bases between them. The CDR3 DNA reads TGTGCCAGCAGCCCCGCGACAGGTTATAGCTCCTATAATTCACCCCTCCACTTT. Translating it yields CASSPATGYSSYNSPLHF.

This rearrangement joins TRBV19 to TRBJ1-1; TRBD1 agrees at 8 bases. V was pared by 4 bases and J by 6 bases, with 7 bases of the junction left unmatched. Per the germline V gene, CDR1 is LNHDA and CDR2 is SQIVND (reference sequence). This CDR3 contains 14 residues. CDR3 protein: CASSTSDRVSEAFF. In nucleotides, the CDR3 is TGTGCCAGTAGTACCTCGGACAGGGTGTCTGAAGCTTTCTTT.

The gene calls are TRBV20-1 and TRBJ1-6; possibly TRBD1 for D (6 bases). V lost 3 bases and J 9 bases, leaving 18 bases between the germline ends. The CDR3 contains 15 residues. Per the germline V gene, CDR1 is DFQATT and CDR2 is SNEGSKA (reference sequence). CDR3 protein: CSASRAGATISPLHF. The CDR3, as DNA: TGCAGTGCTAGTCGAGCAGGGGCGACCATTTCACCCCTCCACTTT.

The chain has TRBV9 and TRBJ1-2; D might be TRBD1 (5 bases). The germline CDR1 and CDR2 sequences are SGDLS and YYNGEE. The CDR3 is 12 amino acids. With 4 bases removed from V and 8 bases from J, the gap between germline ends came to 12 bases. CDR3 bases: TGTGCCAGCAGCCAGGGTGATCGGGGCTACACCTTC. Its translation is CASSQGDRGYTF.

The chain has TRBV6-6 and TRBJ1-1, with 8 positions matching TRBD1. This CDR3 is built from 15 residues. Germline trimming cut 4 bases from V and 1 base from J; bases unmatched to any gene: 5. Germline V gene sequence: CDR1 MNHNY, CDR2 SVGAGI (reference sequence). The CDR3 DNA reads TGTGCCAGCAGTTTCCGACAGGGGAAGAACACTGAAGCTTTCTTT. It codes for CASSFRQGKNTEAFF.

As concerns this clone: Being one base from a much bigger clone, this may be a read error. The chain couples TRBV30 to TRBJ1-1; a weak D match, TRBD1 (6 bases). Germline CDR1 reads GTSNPN; CDR2 reads SVGIG (reference sequence). The CDR3 covers 13 residues. V lost 2 bases, J lost 0 bases, and 7 bases lay in between. Here the CDR3 reads CAWSTGMNTEAFF. Written as DNA, the CDR3 is TGTGCCTGGAGTACAGGGATGAACACTGAAGCTTTCTTT.

The chain combines TRBV15 with TRBJ1-1; no reliable D call. The germline gives CDR1 LNHNV, CDR2 YYDKDF (reference sequence). This CDR3 contains 16 residues. Deletions cut 3 bases from V and 7 bases from J, with 21 bases between. CDR3 amino acids: CATSSVGRPTSSEAFF. In DNA form, the CDR3 reads TGTGCCACCAGCAGTGTCGGGAGACCGACGTCGAGTGAAGCTTTCTTT.

CDR3 DNA sequence: TGCAGCGTTGAAGATTGGAGCTCCTACGAGCAGTACTTC. Translation: CSVEDWSSYEQYF. The rearrangement joins TRBV29-1 to TRBJ2-7; no reliable D call. The CDR3 runs 13 residues. V lost 0 bases and J 0 bases, leaving 6 bases between the germline ends. CDR1 is SQVTM and CDR2 is ANQGSEA in the germline V gene.

A word on this clone: This CDR3 fails to terminate in the conserved phenylalanine or tryptophan, so it likely reflects a read error. It is unclear where the CDR3 begins or ends on the DNA, so no DNA is shown, and the CDR3 is as TCRdb lists it. The CDR3 loop reads CASTTSWGGGSEG. The V and J genes are TRBV5-6 and TRBJ2-3; the table's D call, TRBD2, was not checked against the DNA. Germline V gene data show CDR1 as SGHDT and CDR2 as YYEEEE. Including both end residues, the CDR3 is 13 amino acids long.

V and J are TRBV7-3 and TRBJ1-1, with D maybe TRBD1 (5 bases). The V gene lost 5 bases and the J gene lost 1 base, with 11 bases spanning the gap. CDR3 length equals 14 residues. CDR1 SGHTA and CDR2 FQGTGA come from the germline V gene. The CDR3 is CASSPTGGNTEAFF. The CDR3 DNA follows: TGTGCCAGCAGCCCCACGGGGGGGAACACTGAAGCTTTCTTT.

The chain links TRBV7-8 to TRBJ2-2, with 12 bases fitting TRBD2. The trim removed 4 bases at V and 5 bases at J, leaving 8 bases unmatched. Germline values: CDR1 SGHVS, CDR2 FQNEAQ. The CDR3 length is 17 residues. CDR3: CASSSSGGDWKTGELFF. The CDR3 bases are TGTGCCAGCAGCTCTAGCGGGGGGGACTGGAAGACCGGGGAGCTGTTTTTT.

This clone is a singleton in its sample. The rearrangement links TRBV5-5 to TRBJ1-1; D gene ambiguous. Trimming left V 0 bases short and J 6 bases short, with 3 bases between. The CDR3 totals 11 residues. Germline-derived CDR1 and CDR2 are SGHKS and YYEKEE (reference sequence). CDR3 amino acids: CASSLAAEAFF. The CDR3 region has the DNA TGTGCCAGCAGCTTGGCCGCTGAAGCTTTCTTT.

CDR3 sequence reads: CASSASSGSTEAFF. Written as DNA, the CDR3 is TGTGCCAGCAGCGCCTCATCAGGAAGCACTGAAGCTTTCTTT. The V gene is TRBV9, the J gene TRBJ1-1; no definite D call. Germline values: CDR1 SGDLS, CDR2 YYNGEE. The CDR3 spans 14 residues. Trimming took 3 bases from V and 4 from J, leaving 13 bases between them.

The gene calls are TRBV3-1 (or the pseudogene TRBV3-2) and TRBJ1-3; maybe TRBD1 (5 bases). This CDR3 has 13 amino acids. The V gene's germline CDR1 is LGHDT and CDR2 YNNKEL (reference sequence). The V end lost 4 bases, the J end lost 8 bases, and 12 bases lay between the germline ends. CDR3 DNA: TGTGCCAGCAGCCGCCCGGGGGGGGACACCATATATTTT. This translates into CASSRPGGDTIYF.